The sequence of this T cell receptor (beta chain) was determined in a study of shared clonotypes between healthy human individuals. Study information: Aged 18 to 49, the donors were a couple of women and a few men.

Study-level results: Naive CD4 clonotypes overlapped across a handful of donors at approximately 5%. Unshared clonotypes carried lower generation probabilities than those common to all four donors.

The ends were cut back, 2 bases at V and 7 bases at J, with 13 bases in the middle. The CDR3 runs 13 residues. Germline V gene lookup returns CDR1 SGHNT and CDR2 YYREEE (reference sequence). Terminally differentiated effector memory CD45RA+ cells were left out of the naive CD8 fraction, which was CD45RO-negative and positively selected for CCR7. Roughly 200 ng DNA, tens of thousands of T cell genomes, went into each sorted-subset replicate PCR. Only in-frame clones appear in the TCRdb table, and some are missing; sequencing was by immunoSEQ multiplex PCR. The sample contains millions of clones, just over 90% of which appear only once. For this clone: The target antigen is unknown.

The chain carries TRBV5-4 and TRBJ2-7; no reliable D call. The TCR sequence derives from a young man in good health. Some clones in this sample may be carry-over from other donors' samples. Sequenced sample: naive CD8+ T cells from PBMCs. DNA of the CDR3: TGTGCCAGCAGCTTCGACAAGGCTTGGGAGCAGTACTTC. Protein: CASSFDKAWEQYF.